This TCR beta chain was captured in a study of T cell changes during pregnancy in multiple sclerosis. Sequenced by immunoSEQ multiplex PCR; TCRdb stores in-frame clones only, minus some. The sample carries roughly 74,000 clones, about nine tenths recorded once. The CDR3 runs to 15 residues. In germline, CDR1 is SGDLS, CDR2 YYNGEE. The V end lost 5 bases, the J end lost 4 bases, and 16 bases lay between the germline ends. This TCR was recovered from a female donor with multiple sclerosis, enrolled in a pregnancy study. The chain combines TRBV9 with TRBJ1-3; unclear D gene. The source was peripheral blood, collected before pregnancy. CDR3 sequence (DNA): TGTGCCAGCAGTCGCACCCGGGATCCCGGAAACACCATATATTTT. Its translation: CASSRTRDPGNTIYF.